These 32 T cell receptor beta chains were sequenced from one sample in a study of blood T cell repertoires in COVID-19. TCRdb keeps only in-frame clones here, not all; method: immunoSEQ multiplex PCR. The sample includes around 160,000 clones, approximately 87% of them seen just once. The specimen was peripheral blood. The receptors shown here come from a man of 80 years or more with acute or convalescent COVID-19.

The chain employs TRBV11-2 and TRBJ2-1; 7 bases map to TRBD2. Germline V gives CDR1 SGHAT, CDR2 FQNNGV. The CDR3 is made up of 15 amino acids. V gave up 0 bases and J gave up 4 bases; unmatched junction bases: 3. The CDR3 spells CASSLEGGRYNEQFF. DNA for the CDR3: TGTGCCAGCAGCTTAGAGGGAGGGAGATACAATGAGCAGTTCTTC.

In its sample, this clone was seen a few times. The V gene is TRBV5-1, the J gene TRBJ1-1, with 7 bases aligning to TRBD1. Germline V gene sequence: CDR1 SGHRS, CDR2 YFSETQ. V was clipped by 2 bases and J by 1 base; unmatched bases: 2. The CDR3 is 14 amino acids. CDR3 sequence: CASSFGQANTEAFF. In DNA form, the CDR3 reads TGCGCCAGCAGCTTCGGACAGGCGAACACTGAAGCTTTCTTT. Supplemented by reference TRBV5-1 and TRBJ1-1, the full variable domain reads KAGVTQTPRYLIKTRGQQVTLSCSPISGHRSVSWYQQTPGQGLQFLFEYFSETQRNKGNFPGRFSGRQFSNSRSEMNVSTLELGDSALYLCASSFGQANTEAFFGQGTRLTVV.

The chain joins TRBV7-2 to TRBJ2-3, with 9 nucleotides matching TRBD2. V dropped 0 bases and J dropped 6; count of bases not matched to a gene: 7. Germline lookup yields CDR1 SGHTA and CDR2 FQGNSA. This CDR3 has 16 residues. The CDR3 region is CASSLAGLAVGDTQYF. Here the CDR3 DNA reads TGTGCCAGCAGCTTAGCGGGACTAGCAGTGGGGGATACGCAGTATTTT.

This clone was seen only once. The gene calls are TRBV9 and TRBJ1-4, with D possibly TRBD1 on 5 matching bases. V lost 3 bases to trimming and J lost 8 bases, with 8 bases between them. The CDR3 is made up of 12 amino acids. CDR1 and CDR2 (germline): SGDLS, YYNGEE. CDR3 loop: CASSGPGEKLFF. The CDR3 DNA sequence: TGTGCCAGCAGCGGACCAGGGGAAAAACTGTTTTTT.

V usage is TRBV24-1 and J usage is TRBJ2-5; D gene unclear. This CDR3 has 14 residues. Germline values: CDR1 KGHDR, CDR2 SFDVKD. V lost 4 bases, J lost 3 bases, and 11 bases lay in between. The CDR3 sequence: CATSDLGAKETQYF. The CDR3 region has the DNA TGTGCCACCAGTGACCTCGGAGCGAAAGAGACCCAGTACTTC.

The rearrangement links TRBV4-2 to TRBJ2-3; 7 bases agree with TRBD2. V lost 0 bases to trimming and J lost 10 bases; unmatched junction nucleotides: 4. The CDR3 is 13 residues long. From germline, CDR1 is LGHNA and CDR2 YNFKEQ. The CDR3 nucleotides read TGTGCCAGCAGCCAAGACGGGGGGATGGCGCAGTATTTT. Translating it yields CASSQDGGMAQYF.

This clone turned up a few times. The rearrangement links TRBV6-5 to TRBJ1-2; D is possibly TRBD1 (5 bases). The germline CDR1 and CDR2 sequences are MNHEY and SVGAGI. CDR3 length equals 11 residues. With 10 bases removed from V and 8 bases from J, the gap between germline ends came to 14 bases. CDR3 sequence (DNA): TGTGCCACCTCGGGGGGACTGGGCTACACCTTC. It translates to CATSGGLGYTF.

The chain is built from TRBV30 and TRBJ1-5, with D tentatively TRBD1 (6 bases). V was trimmed by 3 bases and J by 3 bases, leaving 9 bases between them. In germline, CDR1 is GTSNPN, CDR2 SVGIG (reference sequence). The CDR3 runs to 13 residues. CDR3 sequence: CAWRGQTNQPQHF. CDR3 DNA: TGTGCCTGGAGGGGACAAACCAATCAGCCCCAGCATTTT.

The V and J genes are TRBV7-8 and TRBJ2-2; D perhaps matches TRBD2 (6 bases). This CDR3 has 14 amino acids. Germline V gene data show CDR1 as SGHVS and CDR2 as FQNEAQ. V was trimmed by 5 bases and J by 6 bases, leaving 13 bases between them. CDR3 bases: TGTGCCAGCAGCAAACTAGCTAACGCCGGGGAGCTGTTTTTT. This gives the protein CASSKLANAGELFF.

This rearrangement joins TRBV19 to TRBJ1-4; 7 bases match TRBD1. The junction had 8 bases not matched to a gene; V was cut back by 4 bases and J by 3 bases. The CDR3 has 16 residues. Germline V gene lookup returns CDR1 LNHDA and CDR2 SQIVND (reference sequence). In DNA form, the CDR3 reads TGTGCCAGTAGTACAACAGGGGCCAAGGCTAATGAAAAACTGTTTTTT. Its protein product is CASSTTGAKANEKLFF.

The V and J genes are TRBV18 and TRBJ2-7; 7 positions agree with TRBD2. With V trimmed by 3 bases and J by 3 bases, 5 bases remained unmatched. Germline assignment: CDR1 KGHSH and CDR2 LQKENI. The CDR3 is 14 amino acids. Here the CDR3 DNA reads TGTGCCAGCTCACCGGGGACTACCAACTACGAGCAGTACTTC. It is translated as CASSPGTTNYEQYF. The full variable domain, in which reference TRBV18 and TRBJ2-7 provide the parts outside the CDR3, is NAGVMQNPRHLVRRRGQEARLRCSPMKGHSHVYWYRQLPEEGLKFMVYLQKENIIDESGMPKERFSAEFPKEGPSILRIQQVVRGDSAAYFCASSPGTTNYEQYFGPGTRLTVT.

The rearrangement uses TRBV18 and TRBJ2-1, with 9 bases lining up with TRBD2. CDR1 KGHSH and CDR2 LQKENI come from the germline V gene. The CDR3 consists of 16 residues. V gave up 4 bases and J gave up 7 bases; unmatched junction bases: 11. The CDR3 DNA is TGTGCCAGCTCACTCCAGAGGGGCGGGGGGGAGAATGAGCAGTTCTTC. This encodes CASSLQRGGGENEQFF.

A single count supports this clone. The rearrangement joins TRBV25-1 to TRBJ2-3; D ambiguous. The V gene lost 4 bases and the J gene lost 1 base, with 6 bases spanning the gap. The germline gives CDR1 MGHDK, CDR2 SYGVNS. The CDR3 consists of 13 residues. The CDR3 spells CASSVQGTDTQYF. The CDR3 DNA sequence: TGTGCCAGCAGTGTTCAGGGCACAGATACGCAGTATTTT.

This clone was counted a single time. The chain employs TRBV5-8 and TRBJ1-5; D uncertain. This CDR3 spans 12 amino acids. V shed 4 bases and J shed 8 bases, with 10 bases lying between them. The germline V gene has CDR1 SGHTS and CDR2 YDEGEE. The CDR3 protein is CASSAGTEPQHF. CDR3 sequence (DNA): TGTGCCAGCAGCGCAGGCACGGAGCCCCAGCATTTT. Full variable domain (remainder filled in from reference TRBV5-8 and TRBJ1-5): EAGVTQSPTHLIKTRGQQATLRCSPISGHTSVYWYQQALGLGLQFLLWYDEGEERNRGNFPPRFSGRQFPNYSSELNVNALELEDSALYLCASSAGTEPQHFGDGTRLSIL.

The chain recombines TRBV18 with TRBJ2-5; D not resolved. This CDR3 has 15 amino acids. Germline CDR1 is KGHSH and CDR2 is LQKENI. The V end was cut by 3 bases, the J end by 0 bases, with 11 bases between. The CDR3 sequence: CASSPVELYQETQYF. DNA of the CDR3: TGTGCCAGCTCACCCGTAGAGCTGTACCAAGAGACCCAGTACTTC.

The J gene is TRBJ2-1, the V gene TRBV6-2 or TRBV6-3; 9 bases align to TRBD2. There are 14 residues in the CDR3. CDR1 is MNHEY and CDR2 is SVGEGT in the germline V gene. Trimming removed 4 bases from V and 13 bases from J; junction bases left unmatched: 11. The CDR3 protein is CASSFWGGRGPQFF. DNA for the CDR3: TGTGCCAGCAGTTTTTGGGGCGGGAGGGGTCCACAGTTCTTC.

CDR3 residues: CASSEAALGNQPQHF. The CDR3 nucleotides are TGTGCCAGCAGTGAAGCAGCGTTGGGCAATCAGCCCCAGCATTTT. The V gene is TRBV2, the J gene TRBJ1-5, with D uncertain. Germline assignment: CDR1 SNHLY and CDR2 FYNNEI. V was shortened by 0 bases and J by 2 bases, with 8 bases between the two germline ends. There are 15 residues in the CDR3.

In regard to this clone: This sample also contains other DNA sequences that code for the same CDR3. The chain combines TRBV5-1 with TRBJ1-1, with 7 positions matching TRBD1. Germline V CDR1 and CDR2: SGHRS, YFSETQ. The CDR3 is 15 residues long. The ends lost 0 bases at V and 5 bases at J; junction bases unmatched: 7. The chain's CDR3 is CASSLGQGVGTEAFF. CDR3 nucleotides: TGCGCCAGCAGCTTGGGACAGGGAGTGGGAACTGAAGCTTTCTTT.

This sequence joins TRBV11-2 and TRBJ1-4; D is possibly TRBD1 (6 bases). V was shortened by 4 bases and J by 0 bases, with 12 bases between the two germline ends. The CDR3 is made up of 16 amino acids. From germline, CDR1 is SGHAT and CDR2 FQNNGV. The chain's CDR3 is CASSSRGQTTNEKLFF. The CDR3 nucleotides read TGTGCCAGCAGCTCCCGGGGACAAACAACTAATGAAAAACTGTTTTTT.

The chain couples TRBV10-1 to TRBJ2-7; TRBD2 might be the D (5 bases). Looked up from germline, CDR1 is WNHNN and CDR2 is SYGVQD (reference sequence). The CDR3 consists of 17 residues. The V gene lost 2 bases and the J gene lost 4 bases, with 21 bases spanning the gap. CDR3 residues: CASSEGGRGTEGYEQYF. The CDR3 nucleotides are TGCGCCAGCAGTGAGGGAGGACGGGGAACGGAAGGGTACGAGCAGTACTTC.

This sequence joins TRBV7-9 and TRBJ1-1, with D maybe TRBD1 (5 bases). The CDR3 sequence is 15 residues long. Germline V gene lookup returns CDR1 SEHNR and CDR2 FQNEAQ (reference sequence). V was shortened by 4 bases and J by 1 base, with 13 bases between the two germline ends. CDR3 nucleotides: TGTGCCAGCAGCTCAGTCTATCAGGGGAACACTGAAGCTTTCTTT. Encoded protein: CASSSVYQGNTEAFF.

V and J are TRBV27 and TRBJ2-5, with 7 bases aligning to TRBD1. The CDR3 runs 14 residues. Germline assignment: CDR1 MNHEY and CDR2 SMNVEV (reference sequence). The V segment lost 1 base and the J segment 3 bases; nucleotides outside the gene matches: 2. Here the CDR3 DNA reads TGTGCCAGCAGTTTATTGGGGACAGAAGAGACCCAGTACTTC. As protein: CASSLLGTEETQYF.

V usage is TRBV18 and J usage is TRBJ1-3, with D possibly TRBD1 on 6 matching bases. CDR3 length: 15 residues. Per the germline V gene, CDR1 is KGHSH and CDR2 is LQKENI. The germline V and J ends were trimmed by 3 bases and 1 base, with 10 bases remaining between them. CDR3 coding DNA: TGTGCCAGCTCACCGGGGGCAGAGTCTGGAAACACCATATATTTT. This translates into CASSPGAESGNTIYF. Combining the CDR3 with reference TRBV18 and TRBJ1-3 gives the whole variable domain NAGVMQNPRHLVRRRGQEARLRCSPMKGHSHVYWYRQLPEEGLKFMVYLQKENIIDESGMPKERFSAEFPKEGPSILRIQQVVRGDSAAYFCASSPGAESGNTIYFGEGSWLTVV.

The chain couples TRBV25-1 to TRBJ2-2; the D gene is possibly TRBD2 (5 bases). The CDR3 has 15 amino acids. The germline CDR1 and CDR2 sequences are MGHDK and SYGVNS. Trimming removed 2 bases from V and 4 bases from J, with 11 bases in between. CDR3 nucleotide sequence: TGTGCCAGCAGTGAACCGGGGAAAATCACCGGGGAGCTGTTTTTT. Its protein product is CASSEPGKITGELFF. The variable domain in full, with the rest retrieved from reference TRBV25-1 and TRBJ2-2, is EADIYQTPRYLVIGTGKKITLECSQTMGHDKMYWYQQDPGMELHLIHYSYGVNSTEKGDLSSESTVSRIRTEHFPLTLESARPSHTSQYLCASSEPGKITGELFFGEGSRLTVL.

The chain links TRBV4-2 to TRBJ2-3; 12 nucleotides align to TRBD2. The J segment lost 3 bases and the V segment lost 4 bases, leaving 11 bases of the junction unmatched. Germline V gene data show CDR1 as LGHNA and CDR2 as YNFKEQ. There are 18 residues in the CDR3. The DNA for the CDR3 is TGTGCCAGCAGCCCCGCGGGTGGACTAGCGGGGATTACAGATACGCAGTATTTT. Its translation is CASSPAGGLAGITDTQYF.

In this sample, this clone turned up once. The rearrangement links TRBV9 to TRBJ1-5, with TRBD1 matching over 7 bases. This CDR3 has 14 residues. J gave up 1 base and V 3 bases, and 1 base lay outside the gene matches. Germline V gene sequence: CDR1 SGDLS, CDR2 YYNGEE. The CDR3 sequence: CASSAQGSNQPQHF. The CDR3 nucleotides are TGTGCCAGCAGCGCACAGGGGAGCAATCAGCCCCAGCATTTT.

This clone was recorded only once. The chain uses TRBV20-1 and TRBJ1-2; D remains unclear. Trimming left V 3 bases short and J 3 bases short, with 14 bases between. CDR1 DFQATT and CDR2 SNEGSKA come from the germline V gene (reference sequence). The CDR3 totals 14 residues. CDR3 sequence (DNA): TGCAGTGCTAGTCTGGCCAGACACCACTATGGCTACACCTTC. As protein: CSASLARHHYGYTF.

The genes are TRBV6-5 and TRBJ2-5; D possibly corresponds to TRBD2 (6 bases). Deletions cut 5 bases from V and 5 bases from J, with 15 bases between. Germline V CDR1 and CDR2: MNHEY, SVGAGI. CDR3 size: 14 residues. The CDR3 nucleotides read TGTGCCAGCAGTCCTGGGTGGAGGGCGGAGACCCAGTACTTC. The encoded protein is CASSPGWRAETQYF.

CDR3 amino acids: CASSFLGNTIYF. The CDR3 nucleotides read TGTGCCAGCAGTTTTCTGGGAAACACCATATATTTT. The genes are TRBV27 and TRBJ1-3; D gene ambiguous. The length of the CDR3 is 12 residues. V was trimmed by 3 bases and J by 4 bases, leaving 4 bases between them. Germline V lookup: CDR1 MNHEY, CDR2 SMNVEV (reference sequence).

The rearrangement joins TRBV4-1 to TRBJ2-1, with TRBD2 matching 10 bases. Germline V gene lookup returns CDR1 MGHRA and CDR2 YSYEKL. This CDR3 has 19 residues. V lost 2 bases and J lost 8; bases outside the gene matches: 18. The CDR3 nucleotides are TGCGCCAGCAGCCAACAAGATACCGGTTTGATAGCGGGAGGTGATGAGCAGTTCTTC. This translates into CASSQQDTGLIAGGDEQFF.

This clone was seen once. The gene calls are TRBV28 and TRBJ1-5; TRBD1 matches 8 bases. Trimming removed 7 bases from V and 0 bases from J; junction bases left unmatched: 5. The germline CDR1 and CDR2 sequences are MDHEN and SYDVKM. There are 15 residues in the CDR3. The CDR3 region has the DNA TGTGCCAGCAACCCGGACAGGGCTAGCAATCAGCCCCAGCATTTT. Protein: CASNPDRASNQPQHF.

This clone has just a few counts. At the DNA level, this CDR3 is encoded by other sequences in the same sample as well. This chain uses TRBV5-1 with TRBJ2-3, with 7 nucleotides matching TRBD1. The CDR3 runs to 13 residues. From germline, CDR1 is SGHRS and CDR2 YFSETQ. V was pared by 5 bases and J by 0 bases, with 0 bases of the junction left unmatched. CDR3 nucleotides: TGCGCCAGCAGACAGGGGAGCACAGATACGCAGTATTTT. Translation gives CASRQGSTDTQYF.